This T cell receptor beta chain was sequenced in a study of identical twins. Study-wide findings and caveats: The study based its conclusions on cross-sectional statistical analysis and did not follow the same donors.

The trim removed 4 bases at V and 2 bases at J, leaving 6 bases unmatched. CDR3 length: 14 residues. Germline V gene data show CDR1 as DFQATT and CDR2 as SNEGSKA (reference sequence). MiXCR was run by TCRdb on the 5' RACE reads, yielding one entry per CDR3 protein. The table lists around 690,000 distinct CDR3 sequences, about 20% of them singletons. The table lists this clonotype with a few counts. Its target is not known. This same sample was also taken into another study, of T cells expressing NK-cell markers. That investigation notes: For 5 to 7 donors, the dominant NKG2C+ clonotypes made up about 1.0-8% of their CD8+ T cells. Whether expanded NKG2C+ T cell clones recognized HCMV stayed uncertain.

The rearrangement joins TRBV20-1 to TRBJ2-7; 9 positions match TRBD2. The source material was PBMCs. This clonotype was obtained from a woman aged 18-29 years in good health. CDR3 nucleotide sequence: TGCAGTGCTATTCCAGCGGGAGGTACCTACGAGCAGTACTTC. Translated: CSAIPAGGTYEQYF.